The 15 T cell receptor beta chains reported below all come from one sample, sequenced in a study of graft-versus-host responses after intestinal transplantation. Libraries were prepared by immunoSEQ multiplex PCR; TCRdb keeps only in-frame clonotypes and omits some of them. The sample carries about 47,000 clones, 90% to 95% recorded once. Sequencing was performed on PBMCs, taken 786 days after a first intestinal transplant, on the day of a second. These receptors came from a human patient who received an intestinal transplant, so some T cells may come from the graft donor.

This chain links TRBV21-1 with TRBJ2-5; the DNA was not used to check the table's D call, TRBD1. TRBV21-1 is recorded as a pseudogene. This CDR3 is built from 14 residues. The DNA of the CDR3 is TGTGATGACCGCTTGGGACAGGGGACAGAGACCCAGTACTTC. It codes for CDDRLGQGTETQYF.

The chain links TRBV4-2 to TRBJ2-3; D is uncertain. This CDR3 region has 12 residues. Germline values: CDR1 LGHNA, CDR2 YNFKEQ. V gave up 0 bases and J gave up 5 bases, with 3 bases separating them. This CDR3 reads CASSQDIDTQYF. The CDR3 DNA follows: TGTGCCAGCAGCCAAGATATAGATACGCAGTATTTT.

The rearrangement joins TRBV29-1 to TRBJ1-2; no definite D call. The CDR3 has 14 amino acids. From germline, CDR1 is SQVTM and CDR2 ANQGSEA. V gave up 4 bases and J gave up 3 bases, with 15 bases separating them. CDR3 sequence: CSVGGAPVDYGYTF. CDR3 DNA sequence: TGCAGCGTTGGCGGCGCTCCGGTGGACTATGGCTACACCTTC.

The chain combines TRBV18 with TRBJ1-3; 7 bases map to TRBD1. The J segment lost 0 bases and the V segment lost 2 bases, leaving 4 bases of the junction unmatched. CDR3 size: 16 residues. Germline V gene sequence: CDR1 KGHSH, CDR2 LQKENI. CDR3 amino acids: CASSPIRGSSGNTIYF. The CDR3 DNA follows: TGTGCCAGCTCACCAATCAGGGGGAGCTCTGGAAACACCATATATTTT.

V usage is TRBV10-1 and J usage is TRBJ2-3, with TRBD1 identical over 9 bases. Germline assignment: CDR1 WNHNN and CDR2 SYGVQD (reference sequence). This CDR3 has 17 residues. With V trimmed by 2 bases and J by 3 bases, 9 bases remained unmatched. The CDR3 loop is CASSELTGGDRTDTQYF. The CDR3 coding sequence is TGCGCCAGCAGTGAGCTAACAGGGGGCGACCGGACAGATACGCAGTATTTT.

A single count supports this clone. J is TRBJ2-1 and V is TRBV7-3; D is ambiguous. CDR3 length: 14 amino acids. Germline V gives CDR1 SGHTA, CDR2 FQGTGA. The germline V and J ends were trimmed by 2 bases and 10 bases, with 15 bases remaining between them. CDR3 DNA sequence: TGTGCCAGCAGCTTACCGTCGGTACCCGAAGAGCAGTTCTTC. Encoded protein: CASSLPSVPEEQFF.

The CDR3 bases are TGCGCCAGCAGTGAGTCGCAGGGGACTAGCGGACGAGCCAAAAACATTCAGTACTTC. This sequence encodes CASSESQGTSGRAKNIQYF. V gene TRBV10-1 combines with J gene TRBJ2-4, with TRBD2 matching 11 bases. This CDR3 region has 19 residues. CDR1 is WNHNN, CDR2 SYGVQD, per germline (reference sequence). Trimming took 0 bases from V and 0 from J; bases not matched to a gene: 7.

The chain combines TRBV9 with TRBJ2-7; tentatively, D is TRBD1 (6 bases). Trimming left V 0 bases short and J 5 bases short, with 9 bases between. The CDR3 is 13 amino acids. Looked up from germline, CDR1 is SGDLS and CDR2 is YYNGEE. The CDR3 sequence: CASSVVAGDEQYF. The DNA for the CDR3 is TGTGCCAGCAGCGTAGTGGCAGGGGACGAGCAGTACTTC.

This clone came up once. The chain recombines TRBV25-1 with TRBJ2-7, with TRBD1 matching 7 bases. Looked up from germline, CDR1 is MGHDK and CDR2 is SYGVNS. The J segment lost 3 bases and the V segment lost 2 bases, leaving 1 base of the junction unmatched. This CDR3 is 13 amino acids long. CDR3 in DNA: TGTGCCAGCAGTGAAACAGGGGACTACGAGCAGTACTTC. Residues: CASSETGDYEQYF.

The V call is TRBV7-9, the J call TRBJ2-7; D unclear. CDR3 length: 11 amino acids. The germline V gene encodes CDR1 SEHNR and CDR2 FQNEAQ (reference sequence). V was clipped by 2 bases and J by 3 bases, with 2 bases between them. The CDR3 DNA sequence: TGTGCCAGCAGCTTAAGCTACGAGCAGTACTTC. It is translated as CASSLSYEQYF. Full variable domain (outside the CDR3, taken from reference TRBV7-9 and TRBJ2-7): DTGVSQNPRHKITKRGQNVTFRCDPISEHNRLYWYRQTLGQGPEFLTYFQNEAQLEKSRLLSDRFSAERPKGSFSTLEIQRTEQGDSAMYLCASSLSYEQYFGPGTRLTVT.

This rearrangement joins TRBV6-1 to TRBJ1-2, with a tentative D call TRBD1 (6 bases). The germline V and J ends were trimmed by 8 bases and 4 bases, with 17 bases remaining between them. The CDR3 has 14 residues. Germline CDR1 reads MNHNS; CDR2 reads SASEGT. The CDR3 DNA is TGTGCCAGCGACGGGGGCATAAATTTCTATGGCTACACCTTC. Translating gives CASDGGINFYGYTF.

The rearrangement uses TRBV19 and TRBJ2-1; D ambiguous. Per germline, CDR1 LNHDA and CDR2 SQIVND (reference sequence). Trimming took 3 bases from V and 7 from J, leaving 10 bases between them. The CDR3 extends over 13 amino acids. CDR3 DNA sequence: TGTGCCAGTAGTATTCTGACATATAATGAGCAGTTCTTC. This codes for CASSILTYNEQFF.

The chain employs TRBV5-6 and TRBJ2-7, with D hard to call. CDR1 and CDR2 (germline): SGHDT, YYEEEE. There are 11 residues in the CDR3. The V gene lost 4 bases and the J gene lost 4 bases, with 6 bases spanning the gap. The CDR3 sequence is CASSAEYEQYF. In DNA, the CDR3 is TGTGCCAGCAGCGCGGAATACGAGCAGTACTTC.

This clone has a single count. V and J are TRBV7-9 and TRBJ2-1; D tentatively reads TRBD1 or TRBD2 (6 bases each). The CDR3 length is 13 residues. Germline-derived CDR1 and CDR2 are SEHNR and FQNEAQ (reference sequence). V lost 5 bases, J lost 13 bases, and 18 bases lay in between. The CDR3 nucleotides are TGTGCCAGCAGCCCCATGGCGGACGGGGGCCAGTTCTTC. This codes for CASSPMADGGQFF. Full variable domain (outside the CDR3, taken from reference TRBV7-9 and TRBJ2-1): DTGVSQNPRHKITKRGQNVTFRCDPISEHNRLYWYRQTLGQGPEFLTYFQNEAQLEKSRLLSDRFSAERPKGSFSTLEIQRTEQGDSAMYLCASSPMADGGQFFGPGTRLTVL.

The chain is built from TRBV6-5 and TRBJ2-3; 7 positions agree with TRBD2. Germline CDR1 and CDR2: MNHEY and SVGAGI. Germline trimming cut 5 bases from V and 1 base from J; bases unmatched to any gene: 6. CDR3 length equals 15 residues. The DNA of the CDR3 is TGTGCCAGCAGTAGGGCGGGAGAGCGCACAGATACGCAGTATTTT. Amino acid sequence: CASSRAGERTDTQYF.